Listed below are T cell receptor beta chains from one sample, sequenced in a study of identical twins. TCRdb analysed the 5' RACE reads with MiXCR anew, one entry per CDR3 protein. The sample lists under 900,000 distinct CDR3 sequences; 18% were seen once. Separately, the same data were catalogued under a study of T cells expressing NK-cell markers.

The sample consisted of PBMCs. The receptors shown here come from a woman aged 18-29 years in good health. CDR3s include the opening cysteine and the closing phenylalanine or tryptophan. Fields, in order: CDR3 length, clone size, J gene, D gene, V gene, CDR3 protein, CDR3 DNA. D genes are given only for firm matches. Not all rows give a size; the values are once, few, many and, for expanded clones, a class.

>14|few|TRBJ2-1|TRBD2|TRBV7-9
CASASGSSYNEQFF
TGTGCCAGCGCTAGCGGGAGCTCCTACAATGAGCAGTTCTTC
>13|many|TRBJ2-5|.|TRBV12-3/TRBV12-4
CASSLGDGETQYF
TGTGCCAGCAGTTTAGGGGACGGCGAGACCCAGTACTTC
>15|.|TRBJ2-4|.|TRBV2
CASSEFGVAKNIQYF
TGTGCCAGCAGTGAATTCGGGGTAGCCAAAAACATTCAGTACTTC
>13|few|TRBJ2-5|.|TRBV20-1
CSARRGTEETQYF
TGCAGTGCTAGGCGCGGGACGGAGGAGACCCAGTACTTC
>15|few|TRBJ2-7|TRBD1|TRBV10-3
CATGLDRGRSYEQYF
TGTGCCACCGGGCTCGATAGGGGGCGATCCTACGAGCAGTACTTC
>14|.|TRBJ2-5|.|TRBV25-1
CASAVGGARETQYF
TGTGCCAGCGCCGTGGGGGGGGCGCGAGAGACCCAGTACTTC
>13|few|TRBJ2-3|.|TRBV2
CASRREVTDTQYF
TGTGCCAGCAGGAGGGAGGTGACAGATACGCAGTATTTT
>16|many|TRBJ1-2|.|TRBV12-3/TRBV12-4
CASIGWMDSTNYGYTF
TGTGCCAGCATTGGATGGATGGACAGTACTAACTATGGCTACACCTTC
>15|.|TRBJ2-7|.|TRBV19
CASTSPHSAPYEQYF
TGTGCCAGTACCTCCCCGCATTCAGCTCCCTACGAGCAGTACTTC
>12|few|TRBJ1-1|TRBD1|TRBV20-1
CSANRGQGEAFF
TGCAGTGCGAACAGGGGGCAAGGTGAAGCTTTCTTT
>12|.|TRBJ2-1|.|TRBV12-3/TRBV12-4
CASSIVTWEQFF
TGTGCCAGCAGTATTGTTACTTGGGAGCAGTTCTTC
>13|.|TRBJ2-7|.|TRBV27
CASGISLTYEQYF
TGTGCCAGTGGGATTTCCCTTACCTACGAGCAGTACTTC
>12|.|TRBJ2-5|.|TRBV3-1
CASSQVHETQYF
TGTGCCAGCAGCCAAGTCCATGAGACCCAGTACTTC
>15|few|TRBJ1-6|.|TRBV6-5
CASSYDWVSNSPLHF
TGTGCCAGCAGTTACGATTGGGTATCGAATTCACCCCTCCACTTT